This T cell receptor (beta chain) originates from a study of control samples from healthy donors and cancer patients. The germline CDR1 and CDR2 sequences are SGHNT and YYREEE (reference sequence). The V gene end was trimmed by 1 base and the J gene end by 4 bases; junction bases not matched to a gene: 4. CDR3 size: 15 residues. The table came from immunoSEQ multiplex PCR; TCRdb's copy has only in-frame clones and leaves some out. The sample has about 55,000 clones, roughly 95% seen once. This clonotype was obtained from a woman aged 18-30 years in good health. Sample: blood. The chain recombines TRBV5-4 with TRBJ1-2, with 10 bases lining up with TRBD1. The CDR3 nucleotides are TGTGCCAGCAGCTTGAAGGGACAGGGGTCCTATGGCTACACCTTC. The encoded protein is CASSLKGQGSYGYTF.